This T cell receptor beta chain was recorded in a study of blood T cell repertoires in COVID-19. Looked up from germline, CDR1 is SNHLY and CDR2 is FYNNEI. V was pared by 3 bases and J by 8 bases, with 19 bases between. CDR3 length equals 16 residues. Only in-frame clones appear in the TCRdb table, and some are missing; sequencing was by immunoSEQ multiplex PCR. The data show 200,000 to 300,000 clones, roughly 84% seen once. V and J are TRBV2 and TRBJ1-4, with a weak D call TRBD1 (5 bases). This sequence originates from a man in his forties with acute or convalescent COVID-19. Sequencing input: peripheral blood. The CDR3: CASSDPGSGGREKLFF. The DNA for the CDR3 is TGTGCCAGCAGTGACCCAGGTTCGGGGGGTCGGGAAAAACTGTTTTTT.